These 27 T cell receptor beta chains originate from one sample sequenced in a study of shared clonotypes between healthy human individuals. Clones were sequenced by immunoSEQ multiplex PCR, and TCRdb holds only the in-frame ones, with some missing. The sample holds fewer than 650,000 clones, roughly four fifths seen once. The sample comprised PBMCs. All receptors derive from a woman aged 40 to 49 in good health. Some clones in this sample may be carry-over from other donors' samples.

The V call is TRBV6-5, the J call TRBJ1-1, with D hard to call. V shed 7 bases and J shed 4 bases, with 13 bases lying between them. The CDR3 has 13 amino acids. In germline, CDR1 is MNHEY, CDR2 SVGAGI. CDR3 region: CASTPPQSTEAFF. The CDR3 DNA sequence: TGTGCCAGCACCCCCCCCCAATCCACTGAAGCTTTCTTT.

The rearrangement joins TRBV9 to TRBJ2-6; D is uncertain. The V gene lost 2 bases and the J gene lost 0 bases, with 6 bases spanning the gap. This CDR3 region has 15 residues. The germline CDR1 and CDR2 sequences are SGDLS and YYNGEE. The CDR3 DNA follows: TGTGCCAGCAGCGTCCAAATCTCTGGGGCCAACGTCCTGACTTTC. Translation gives CASSVQISGANVLTF.

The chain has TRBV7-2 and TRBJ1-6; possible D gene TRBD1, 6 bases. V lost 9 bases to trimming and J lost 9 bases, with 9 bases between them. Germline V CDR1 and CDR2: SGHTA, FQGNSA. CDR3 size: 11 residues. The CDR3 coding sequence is TGTGCCAGGTCGACAGGTTCACCCCTCCACTTT. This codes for CARSTGSPLHF. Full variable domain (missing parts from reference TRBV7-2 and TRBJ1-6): GAGVSQSPSNKVTEKGKDVELRCDPISGHTALYWYRQSLGQGLEFLIYFQGNSAPDKSGLPSDRFSAERTGGSVSTLTIQRTQQEDSAVYLCARSTGSPLHFGNGTRLTVT.

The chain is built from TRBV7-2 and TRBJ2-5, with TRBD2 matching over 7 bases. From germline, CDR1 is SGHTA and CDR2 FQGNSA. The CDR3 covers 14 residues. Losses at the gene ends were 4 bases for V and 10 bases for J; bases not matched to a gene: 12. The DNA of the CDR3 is TGTGCCAGCAGCTCTCTCCTTTCTGGGAGGGACCAGTACTTC. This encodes CASSSLLSGRDQYF.

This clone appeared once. Here the CDR3 reads CASSFVEGSHTEAFF. The CDR3 bases are TGCGCCAGCAGCTTCGTGGAGGGGAGCCACACTGAAGCTTTCTTT. The chain has TRBV5-1 and TRBJ1-1, with D maybe TRBD1 (5 bases). Trimming pared 2 bases from V and 3 bases from J, leaving 14 bases between. Germline values: CDR1 SGHRS, CDR2 YFSETQ. The CDR3 is 15 amino acids. Filled out from reference TRBV5-1 and TRBJ1-1, the complete variable domain reads KAGVTQTPRYLIKTRGQQVTLSCSPISGHRSVSWYQQTPGQGLQFLFEYFSETQRNKGNFPGRFSGRQFSNSRSEMNVSTLELGDSALYLCASSFVEGSHTEAFFGQGTRLTVV.

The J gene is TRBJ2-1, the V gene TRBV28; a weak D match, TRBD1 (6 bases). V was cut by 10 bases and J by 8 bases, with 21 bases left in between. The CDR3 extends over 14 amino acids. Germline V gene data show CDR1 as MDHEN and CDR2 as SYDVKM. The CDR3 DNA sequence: TGTGCCACAAAGGGGCACAGGGATCGGTATGAGCAGTTCTTC. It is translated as CATKGHRDRYEQFF.

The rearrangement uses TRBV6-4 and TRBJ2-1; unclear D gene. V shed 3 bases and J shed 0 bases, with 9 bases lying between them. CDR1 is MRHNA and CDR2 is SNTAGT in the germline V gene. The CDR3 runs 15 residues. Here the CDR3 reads CASSEEEGSYNEQFF. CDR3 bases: TGTGCCAGCAGTGAAGAGGAAGGCTCCTACAATGAGCAGTTCTTC.

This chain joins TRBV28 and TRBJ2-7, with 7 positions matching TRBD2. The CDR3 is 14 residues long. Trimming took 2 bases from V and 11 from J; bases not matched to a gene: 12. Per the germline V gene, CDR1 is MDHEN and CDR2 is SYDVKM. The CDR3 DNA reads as TGTGCCAGCAGTTTAGGGGGGGGTGCGGCCAGGGAGTACTTC. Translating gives CASSLGGGAAREYF.

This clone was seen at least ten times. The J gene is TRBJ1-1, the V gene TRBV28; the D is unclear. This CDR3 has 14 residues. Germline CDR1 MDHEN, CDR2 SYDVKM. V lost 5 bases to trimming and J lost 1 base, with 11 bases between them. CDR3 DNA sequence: TGTGCCAGCAGTGATGACACAAAGAACACTGAAGCTTTCTTT. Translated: CASSDDTKNTEAFF. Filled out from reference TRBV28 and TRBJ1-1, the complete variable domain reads DVKVTQSSRYLVKRTGEKVFLECVQDMDHENMFWYRQDPGLGLRLIYFSYDVKMKEKGDIPEGYSVSREKKERFSLILESASTNQTSMYLCASSDDTKNTEAFFGQGTRLTVV.

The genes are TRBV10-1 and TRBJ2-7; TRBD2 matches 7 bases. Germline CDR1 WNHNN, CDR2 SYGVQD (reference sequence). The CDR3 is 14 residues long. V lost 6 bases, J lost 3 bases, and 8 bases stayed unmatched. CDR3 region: CASRYGLGYYEQYF. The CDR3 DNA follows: TGCGCCAGCAGGTACGGACTAGGGTACTACGAGCAGTACTTC.

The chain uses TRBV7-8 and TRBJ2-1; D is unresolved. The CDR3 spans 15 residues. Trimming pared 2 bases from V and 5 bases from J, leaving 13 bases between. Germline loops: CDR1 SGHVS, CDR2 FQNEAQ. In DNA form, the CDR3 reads TGTGCCAGCAGCTTATTGGTGAGAACCAACAATGAGCAGTTCTTC. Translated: CASSLLVRTNNEQFF.

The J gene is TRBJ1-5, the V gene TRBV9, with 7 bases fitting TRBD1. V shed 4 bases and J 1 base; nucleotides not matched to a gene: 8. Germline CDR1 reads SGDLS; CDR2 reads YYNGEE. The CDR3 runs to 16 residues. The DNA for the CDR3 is TGTGCCAGCAGCCCAGGGGGGACAGCGAGCAATCAGCCCCAGCATTTT. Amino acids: CASSPGGTASNQPQHF.

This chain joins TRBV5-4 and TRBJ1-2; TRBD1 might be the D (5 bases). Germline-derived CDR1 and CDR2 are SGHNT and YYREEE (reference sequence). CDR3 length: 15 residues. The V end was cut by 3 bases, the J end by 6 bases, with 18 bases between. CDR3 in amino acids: CASSSARTREDGYTF. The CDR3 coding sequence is TGTGCCAGCAGCTCGGCCCGGACACGCGAGGATGGCTACACCTTC.

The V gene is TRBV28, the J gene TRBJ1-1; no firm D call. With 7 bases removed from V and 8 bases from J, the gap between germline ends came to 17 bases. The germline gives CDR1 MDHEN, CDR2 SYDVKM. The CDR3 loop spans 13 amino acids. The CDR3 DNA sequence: TGTGCCAGCATGGGGTCTGAGCTGTTGGAAGCTTTCTTT. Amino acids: CASMGSELLEAFF.

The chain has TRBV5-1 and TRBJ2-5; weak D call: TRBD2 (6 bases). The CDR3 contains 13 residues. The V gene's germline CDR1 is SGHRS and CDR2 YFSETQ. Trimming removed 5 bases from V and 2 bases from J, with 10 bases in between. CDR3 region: CASRRELQETQYF. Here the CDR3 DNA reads TGCGCCAGCAGGCGGGAACTGCAAGAGACCCAGTACTTC.

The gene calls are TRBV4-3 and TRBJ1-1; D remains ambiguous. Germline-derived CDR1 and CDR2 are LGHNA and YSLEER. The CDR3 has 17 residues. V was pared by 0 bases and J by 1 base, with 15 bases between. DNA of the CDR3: TGCGCCAGCAGCCAAGATCACTATAGATCAGAGAACACTGAAGCTTTCTTT. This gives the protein CASSQDHYRSENTEAFF.

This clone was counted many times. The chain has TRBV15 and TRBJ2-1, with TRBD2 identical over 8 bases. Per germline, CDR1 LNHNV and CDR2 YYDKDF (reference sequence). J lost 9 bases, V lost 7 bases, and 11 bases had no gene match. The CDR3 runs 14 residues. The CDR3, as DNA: TGTGCCACCATCGAACCGGGAGGGCCTGGTGAGCAGTTCTTC. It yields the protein CATIEPGGPGEQFF.

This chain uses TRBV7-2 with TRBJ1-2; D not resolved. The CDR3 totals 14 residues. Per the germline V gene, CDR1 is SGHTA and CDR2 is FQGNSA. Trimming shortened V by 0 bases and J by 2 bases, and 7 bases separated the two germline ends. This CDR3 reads CASSLAQPNYGYTF. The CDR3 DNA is TGTGCCAGCAGCTTAGCCCAGCCAAACTATGGCTACACCTTC.

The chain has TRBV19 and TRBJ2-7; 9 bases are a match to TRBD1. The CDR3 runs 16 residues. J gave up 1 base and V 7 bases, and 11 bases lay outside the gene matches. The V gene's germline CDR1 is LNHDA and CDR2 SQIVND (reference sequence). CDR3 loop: CASTTRSGTGSYEQYF. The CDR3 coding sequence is TGTGCCAGTACAACACGGAGTGGGACAGGGTCCTACGAGCAGTACTTC. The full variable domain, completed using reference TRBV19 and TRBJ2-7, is DGGITQSPKYLFRKEGQNVTLSCEQNLNHDAMYWYRQDPGQGLRLIYYSQIVNDFQKGDIAEGYSVSREKKESFPLTVTSAQKNPTAFYLCASTTRSGTGSYEQYFGPGTRLTVT.

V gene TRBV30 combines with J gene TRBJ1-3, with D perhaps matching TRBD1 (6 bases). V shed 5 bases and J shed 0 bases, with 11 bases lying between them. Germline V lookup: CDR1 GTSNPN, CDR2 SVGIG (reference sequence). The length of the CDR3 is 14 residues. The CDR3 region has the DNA TGTGCCTGGGGTACAGGGCGCTCTGGAAACACCATATATTTT. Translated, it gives CAWGTGRSGNTIYF.

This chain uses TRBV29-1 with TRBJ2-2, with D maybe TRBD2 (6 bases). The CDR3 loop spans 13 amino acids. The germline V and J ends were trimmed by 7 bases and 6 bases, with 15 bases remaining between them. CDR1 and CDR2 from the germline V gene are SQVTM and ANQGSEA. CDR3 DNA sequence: TGCAGCGCAAGCCCCGGGGGAGCCGGGGAGCTGTTTTTT. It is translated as CSASPGGAGELFF.

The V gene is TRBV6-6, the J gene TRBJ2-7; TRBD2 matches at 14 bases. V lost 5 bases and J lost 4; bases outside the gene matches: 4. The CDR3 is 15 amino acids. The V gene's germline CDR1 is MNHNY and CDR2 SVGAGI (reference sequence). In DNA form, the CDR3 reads TGTGCCAGCAGTGATGGACTAGCGGGAGGATACGAGCAGTACTTC. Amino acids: CASSDGLAGGYEQYF.

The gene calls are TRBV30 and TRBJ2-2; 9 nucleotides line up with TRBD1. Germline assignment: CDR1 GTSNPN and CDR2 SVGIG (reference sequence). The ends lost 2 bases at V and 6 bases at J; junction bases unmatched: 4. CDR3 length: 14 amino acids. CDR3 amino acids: CAWSPGTGPGELFF. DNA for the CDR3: TGTGCCTGGAGTCCCGGGACAGGGCCCGGGGAGCTGTTTTTT. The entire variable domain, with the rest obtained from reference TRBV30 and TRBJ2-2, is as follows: SQTIHQWPATLVQPVGSPLSLECTVEGTSNPNLYWYRQAAGRGLQLLFYSVGIGQISSEVPQNLSASRPQDRQFILSSKKLLLSDSGFYLCAWSPGTGPGELFFGEGSRLTVL.

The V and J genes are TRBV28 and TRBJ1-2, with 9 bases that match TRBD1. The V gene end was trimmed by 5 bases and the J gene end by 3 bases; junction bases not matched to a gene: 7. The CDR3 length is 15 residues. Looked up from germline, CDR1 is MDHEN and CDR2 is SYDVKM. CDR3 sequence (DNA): TGTGCCAGCAGTAGGGCGGACAGGGGATACTATGGCTACACCTTC. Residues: CASSRADRGYYGYTF.

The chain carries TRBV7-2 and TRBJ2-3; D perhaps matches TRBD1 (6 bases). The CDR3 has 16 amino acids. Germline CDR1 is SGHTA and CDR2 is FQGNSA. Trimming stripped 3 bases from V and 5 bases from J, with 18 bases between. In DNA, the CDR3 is TGTGCCAGCAGCTTCAGAATCTTGGGGGCGGGAGATACGCAGTATTTT. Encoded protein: CASSFRILGAGDTQYF.

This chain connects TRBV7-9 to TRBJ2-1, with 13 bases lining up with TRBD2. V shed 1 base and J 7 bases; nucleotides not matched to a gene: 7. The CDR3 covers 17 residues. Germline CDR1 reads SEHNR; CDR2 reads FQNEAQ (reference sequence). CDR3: CASSLEGLAGALNEQFF. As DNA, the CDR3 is TGTGCCAGCAGCTTAGAAGGACTAGCGGGAGCTTTAAATGAGCAGTTCTTC.

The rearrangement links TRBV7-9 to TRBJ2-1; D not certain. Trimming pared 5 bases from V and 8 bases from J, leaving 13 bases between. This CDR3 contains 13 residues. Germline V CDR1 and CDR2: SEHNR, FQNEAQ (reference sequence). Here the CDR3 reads CASSHITGYEQFF. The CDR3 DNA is TGTGCCAGCAGCCACATAACTGGCTATGAGCAGTTCTTC.